Shown below are 26 T cell receptor beta chains from a single sample sequenced in a study of T cells in Graves' hyperthyroidism and ophthalmopathy. TCR beta CDR3 regions were amplified from RNA transcripts. Using the HTBI primer set, a first-round RT-PCR was run on the TCR CDR3. TCRdb redid the calling of the multiplex PCR reads with MiXCR, one entry per CDR3 protein. The table has a few hundred thousand distinct CDR3 sequences, 40% to 50% seen once. Source material: peripheral blood or thyroid tissue (not recorded which). These receptors all come from an adult woman with Graves' disease, either hyperthyroidism or ophthalmopathy (not recorded which).

In this sample, this clonotype turned up a few times. This chain links TRBV29-1 with TRBJ2-7, with 8 positions matching TRBD2. V shed 6 bases and J 3 bases; nucleotides not matched to a gene: 7. This CDR3 spans 13 amino acids. The germline V gene has CDR1 SQVTM and CDR2 ANQGSEA. This chain's CDR3 is CSVESGRNYEQYF. The CDR3 coding sequence is TGCAGCGTAGAAAGCGGGAGAAACTACGAGCAGTACTTC.

This clonotype was observed a handful of times. This chain uses TRBV24-1 with TRBJ2-2, with 10 positions matching TRBD2. Germline values: CDR1 KGHDR, CDR2 SFDVKD. CDR3 length: 16 amino acids. The V and J ends lost 5 bases and 6 bases, in that order; junction bases with no gene match: 8. The chain's CDR3 is CATSGPSGSLAGELFF. The CDR3 nucleotides are TGTGCCACCAGTGGACCTAGCGGGAGCTTAGCCGGGGAGCTGTTTTTT.

This clonotype was found many times. The chain recombines TRBV5-1 with TRBJ1-4; a possible D gene is TRBD1 (6 bases). Trimming left V 5 bases short and J 5 bases short, with 13 bases between. This CDR3 is 14 amino acids long. Germline V CDR1 and CDR2: SGHRS, YFSETQ. The chain's CDR3 is CASRLGHSNEKLFF. The DNA for the CDR3 is TGCGCCAGCAGACTGGGACATTCGAATGAAAAACTGTTTTTT. Supplemented by reference TRBV5-1 and TRBJ1-4, the full variable domain reads KAGVTQTPRYLIKTRGQQVTLSCSPISGHRSVSWYQQTPGQGLQFLFEYFSETQRNKGNFPGRFSGRQFSNSRSEMNVSTLELGDSALYLCASRLGHSNEKLFFGSGTQLSVL.

This clonotype was detected only once. The gene calls are TRBV12-3 or TRBV12-4 and TRBJ1-1; 7 bases map to TRBD1. This CDR3 has 16 residues. The V segment lost 0 bases and the J segment 0 bases; nucleotides outside the gene matches: 4. CDR3 nucleotide sequence: TGTGCCAGCAGTTTAGCGGCAGGGGGGCTGAACACTGAAGCTTTCTTT. Its protein product is CASSLAAGGLNTEAFF.

This chain joins TRBV29-1 and TRBJ2-5; D is undetermined. Trimming left V 5 bases short and J 0 bases short, with 10 bases between. Germline CDR1 SQVTM, CDR2 ANQGSEA. The CDR3 runs to 13 residues. The CDR3 region is CSVRADYQETQYF. The CDR3, as DNA: TGCAGCGTTCGAGCAGACTACCAAGAGACCCAGTACTTC.

This clonotype was observed a single time. One end of the junction fails to match germline, which may point to a read error. The rearrangement links TRBV29-1 to TRBJ2-7; 11 nucleotides match TRBD2. Germline CDR1 SQVTM, CDR2 ANQGSEA. CDR3 length equals 12 residues. CDR3 amino acids: CSLLAGVGERYF. The CDR3 DNA reads as TGCAGCTTACTAGCGGGAGTGGGTGAGCGGTACTTC.

This chain links TRBV15 with TRBJ1-5, with 8 bases lining up with TRBD1. CDR1 and CDR2 from the germline V gene are LNHNV and YYDKDF (reference sequence). J gave up 3 bases and V 3 bases, and 10 bases lay outside the gene matches. This CDR3 region has 17 residues. The CDR3 here is CATSRGIGQGFNQPQHF. Written as DNA, the CDR3 is TGTGCCACCAGCAGGGGTATAGGACAGGGCTTCAATCAGCCCCAGCATTTT. The variable domain in full, completed from reference TRBV15 and TRBJ1-5, reads DAMVIQNPRYQVTQFGKPVTLSCSQTLNHNVMYWYQQKSSQAPKLLFHYYDKDFNNEADTPDNFQSRRPNTSFCFLDIRSPGLGDTAMYLCATSRGIGQGFNQPQHFGDGTRLSIL.

The chain is built from TRBV12-3 or TRBV12-4 and TRBJ2-2; D perhaps matches TRBD2 (6 bases). The CDR3 is 15 residues long. Trimming removed 5 bases from V and 4 bases from J, with 14 bases in between. The CDR3 loop reads CASSTKRRVTGELFF. In DNA, the CDR3 is TGTGCCAGCAGTACTAAAAGGAGGGTCACCGGGGAGCTGTTTTTT.

This clonotype was seen only a few times. The chain uses TRBV25-1 and TRBJ1-1, with unresolved D. V gave up 3 bases and J gave up 0 bases, with 8 bases separating them. The CDR3 has 14 residues. CDR1 is MGHDK, CDR2 SYGVNS, per germline. For the CDR3, the DNA is TGTGCCAGCAGTGAGCAGGAGTTGAACACTGAAGCTTTCTTT. Protein: CASSEQELNTEAFF.

This clonotype was seen a handful of times. The CDR3 DNA follows: TGTGCCAGCAGCCCGATACAGGGGGCCTACGAGCAGTACTTC. Its protein is CASSPIQGAYEQYF. The chain employs TRBV12-3 or TRBV12-4 and TRBJ2-7; 8 positions agree with TRBD1. The CDR3 contains 14 residues. Germline trimming cut 6 bases from V and 2 bases from J; bases unmatched to any gene: 6.

The chain uses TRBV3-1 and TRBJ1-1; 8 bases are a match to TRBD1. CDR1 is LGHDT, CDR2 YNNKEL, per germline (reference sequence). The CDR3 length is 14 residues. Trimming removed 1 base from V and 7 bases from J; junction bases left unmatched: 5. The CDR3 is CASSQALTGVEAFF. The CDR3 DNA reads TGTGCCAGCAGCCAAGCCTTGACAGGGGTTGAAGCTTTCTTT.

The rearrangement uses TRBV7-8 and TRBJ1-3; possibly TRBD1 for D (5 bases). CDR1 is SGHVS and CDR2 is FQNEAQ in the germline V gene. V was cut by 5 bases and J by 8 bases, with 13 bases left in between. This CDR3 has 13 residues. Here the CDR3 DNA reads TGTGCCAGCAGCGCTATCGGGGCAGACACCATATATTTT. Protein sequence: CASSAIGADTIYF.

This clonotype has ten or more counts. The chain is built from TRBV11-2 and TRBJ2-5; a weak D match, TRBD2 (6 bases). V lost 3 bases to trimming and J lost 4 bases, with 21 bases between them. CDR3 length: 17 amino acids. The germline gives CDR1 SGHAT, CDR2 FQNNGV. In DNA form, the CDR3 reads TGTGCCAGCAGCTTTGGGGGGATGGAAAGGCTGCGAGAGACCCAGTACTTC. Translation gives CASSFGGMERLRETQYF.

This clonotype was seen at least ten times. This chain's CDR3 is CASSLAYDSSYEQYF. DNA of the CDR3: TGTGCCAGCAGCTTAGCTTACGACAGTTCCTACGAGCAGTACTTC. V gene TRBV11-2 combines with J gene TRBJ2-7; maybe TRBD1 (5 bases). The CDR3 loop spans 15 amino acids. Trimming cost V 1 base and J 1 base, with 11 bases left between them. CDR1 and CDR2 from the germline V gene are SGHAT and FQNNGV.

This clonotype was seen ten or more times. The chain joins TRBV7-6 to TRBJ2-5, with D unresolved. Germline CDR1 is SGHVS and CDR2 is FNYEAQ. V was clipped by 5 bases and J by 0 bases, with 4 bases between them. The CDR3 covers 12 residues. The CDR3 DNA reads TGTGCCAGCAGCAAGTACCAAGAGACCCAGTACTTC. Protein product: CASSKYQETQYF.

This clonotype was seen only once. The V gene is TRBV20-1, the J gene TRBJ2-5; a possible D gene is TRBD2 (6 bases). V shed 0 bases and J shed 5 bases, with 19 bases lying between them. Germline lookup yields CDR1 DFQATT and CDR2 SNEGSKA (reference sequence). The CDR3 extends over 16 amino acids. Written as DNA, the CDR3 is TGCAGTGCTAGAGATTTAGGGTGGAGGGAACTGGAGACCCAGTACTTC. It encodes CSARDLGWRELETQYF.

CDR3 sequence: CASSYGTGGQETQYF. The CDR3 coding sequence is TGTGCCAGCAGCTATGGGACAGGGGGACAAGAGACCCAGTACTTC. V and J are TRBV5-5 and TRBJ2-5; 11 nucleotides match TRBD1. The CDR3 loop spans 15 amino acids. Germline V gene lookup returns CDR1 SGHKS and CDR2 YYEKEE (reference sequence). V lost 3 bases to trimming and J lost 2 bases; unmatched junction nucleotides: 3.

To note about this clonotype: A much larger clone lies one base from this, so it may be a read error. The chain joins TRBV5-1 to TRBJ2-7; tentative D call: TRBD1 (5 bases). The CDR3 contains 13 residues. V lost 6 bases and J lost 3, with 13 bases in between. Germline lookup yields CDR1 SGHRS and CDR2 YFSETQ. The CDR3 DNA reads as TGCGCCAGCAACCTTGACAGATACTACGAGCAGTACTTC. Translated, it gives CASNLDRYYEQYF.

Remarks on this clonotype: The CDR3 does not close with the conserved phenylalanine or tryptophan, likely indicating a read error. The V gene is TRBV10-3, the J gene TRBJ1-5; D remains ambiguous. With 3 bases removed from V and 4 bases from J, the gap between germline ends came to 10 bases. CDR3 size: 14 residues. Looked up from germline, CDR1 is ENHRY and CDR2 is SYGVKD. CDR3 protein: CAISEQTENQPQHL. The CDR3 bases are TGTGCCATCAGTGAACAGACCGAGAATCAGCCCCAGCATCTT.

The chain carries TRBV27 and TRBJ1-2; D unresolved. Germline V gene sequence: CDR1 MNHEY, CDR2 SMNVEV (reference sequence). This CDR3 has 13 residues. The V end was cut by 4 bases, the J end by 8 bases, with 14 bases between. The DNA for the CDR3 is TGTGCCAGCAGTTCAAACCCCTATCTGGGCTACACCTTC. Its protein is CASSSNPYLGYTF.

A remark on this clonotype: A much larger clone differs by one base, so this may be a read error. The rearrangement joins TRBV6-6 to TRBJ2-2, with D possibly TRBD2 on 5 matching bases. From germline, CDR1 is MNHNY and CDR2 SVGAGI (reference sequence). This CDR3 region has 14 residues. The CDR3, as DNA: TGTGACAGCAGTTACGGGGTGGGCGGCGGGGAGCTGTTTTTT. It specifies CDSSYGVGGGELFF.

This clonotype was recorded at least ten times. V gene TRBV7-2 combines with J gene TRBJ1-6; no firm D call. Trimming shortened V by 1 base and J by 9 bases, and 7 bases separated the two germline ends. Germline CDR1 SGHTA, CDR2 FQGNSA. The CDR3 consists of 13 residues. CDR3 loop: CASSLGAGSPLHF. The CDR3 coding sequence is TGTGCCAGCAGCTTAGGGGCGGGTTCACCCCTCCACTTT. Complete variable domain (other parts from reference TRBV7-2 and TRBJ1-6): GAGVSQSPSNKVTEKGKDVELRCDPISGHTALYWYRQSLGQGLEFLIYFQGNSAPDKSGLPSDRFSAERTGGSVSTLTIQRTQQEDSAVYLCASSLGAGSPLHFGNGTRLTVT.

The chain couples TRBV7-3 to TRBJ2-2, with D possibly being TRBD1 (6 bases). The CDR3 has 16 residues. Between the trimmed V and J ends, which lost 6 bases and 6 bases, there was a span of 20 bases. CDR1 and CDR2 (germline): SGHTA, FQGTGA. The CDR3 DNA reads TGTGCCAGCAGTTCCGCTGAACAGGGTTTCGCCGGGGAGCTGTTTTTT. It is translated as CASSSAEQGFAGELFF.

The table lists this clonotype with many counts. The chain couples TRBV6-2 or TRBV6-3 to TRBJ2-5; 8 bases are a match to TRBD2. The V gene's germline CDR1 is MNHEY and CDR2 SVGEGT. V gave up 4 bases and J gave up 4 bases; unmatched junction bases: 8. The CDR3 contains 15 residues. In nucleotides, the CDR3 is TGTGCCAGCAGTTCCCAAGCGGGAGTATCAGAGACCCAGTACTTC. Its protein product is CASSSQAGVSETQYF.

Many counts were recorded for this clonotype. The chain links TRBV12-3 or TRBV12-4 to TRBJ1-4; D perhaps matches TRBD1 (6 bases). This CDR3 contains 16 residues. V was clipped by 2 bases and J by 7 bases, with 17 bases between them. CDR3 sequence: CASSLKSGAYGEKLFF. The CDR3 DNA reads as TGTGCCAGCAGTTTAAAGTCAGGGGCGTATGGTGAAAAACTGTTTTTT.

This sequence joins TRBV29-1 and TRBJ1-2; D might be TRBD1 (5 bases). Trimming shortened V by 3 bases and J by 2 bases, and 10 bases separated the two germline ends. The CDR3 contains 13 residues. CDR1 is SQVTM and CDR2 is ANQGSEA in the germline V gene. As DNA, the CDR3 is TGCAGCGTTGATGGGGGGGGGAACTATGGCTACACCTTC. Translation: CSVDGGGNYGYTF.